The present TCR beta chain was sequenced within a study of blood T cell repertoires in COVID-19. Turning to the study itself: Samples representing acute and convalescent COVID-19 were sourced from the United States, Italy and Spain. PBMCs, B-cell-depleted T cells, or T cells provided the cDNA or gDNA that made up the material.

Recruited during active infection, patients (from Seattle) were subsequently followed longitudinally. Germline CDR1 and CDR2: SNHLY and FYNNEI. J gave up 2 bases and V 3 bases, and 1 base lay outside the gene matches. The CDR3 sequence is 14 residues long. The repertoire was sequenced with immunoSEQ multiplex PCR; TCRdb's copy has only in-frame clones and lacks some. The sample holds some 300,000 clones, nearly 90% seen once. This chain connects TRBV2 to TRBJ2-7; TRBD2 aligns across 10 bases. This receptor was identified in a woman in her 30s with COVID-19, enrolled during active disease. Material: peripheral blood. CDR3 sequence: CASSDSGGAYEQYF. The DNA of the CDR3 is TGTGCCAGCAGTGACAGCGGGGGGGCCTACGAGCAGTACTTC.